This T cell receptor (beta chain) emerged from a study of T cells in tuberculosis. Germline CDR1 is MDHEN and CDR2 is SYDVKM. This CDR3 has 11 residues. Between the trimmed V and J ends, which lost 8 bases and 7 bases, there was a span of 8 bases. Points on this clone: What it binds is unknown.

Points from the study as a whole: Active tuberculosis patients had shorter CDR3-alpha; the beta difference was nonsignificant. Active tuberculosis alpha repertoires lay closer to GMM-specific TCRs than controls'. GEM motif frequencies gave roughly 65% accuracy; the GMM repertoire gave about 90%.

TCRdb keeps only in-frame clones here, not all; method: immunoSEQ multiplex PCR. The profile covers about 45,000 clones, with 90% to 95% appearing a single time and 1.9% taken by the ten largest. The rearrangement uses TRBV28 and TRBJ1-4; D remains ambiguous. The sample consisted of PBMCs. This clonotype was obtained from a donor aged 10-30 years with latent tuberculosis or without tuberculosis infection. Some clones in this sample may be carry-over from other donors' samples. The CDR3 region has the DNA TGTGCCAGCGGACTCATTGAAAAACTGTTTTTT. Its protein product is CASGLIEKLFF.